This TCR beta chain is from a study of T cell responses to AZD1222 COVID-19 vaccine. Study-wide findings and caveats: Spike-specific TCR breadth and depth both grew after two AZD1222 doses. It was only a handful of AZD1222 recipients who were seropositive at baseline. Donors were mostly white British, more females; clonal diversity possibly underestimated. Repertoire collection took place solely once the T cell response had peaked.

This CDR3 has 16 residues. Between the trimmed V and J ends, which lost 5 bases and 2 bases, there was a span of 18 bases. The germline gives CDR1 SGHTA, CDR2 FQGNSA. Points on this clone: The antigen is undetermined.

The assay was immunoSEQ multiplex PCR, and TCRdb's table has in-frame clones only and misses some. The sample lists under 200,000 clones, around 87% occurring once. Sequencing used peripheral blood, obtained on day 0 of MenACWY control vaccination. This TCR derives from an adult in good health. The rearrangement uses TRBV7-2 and TRBJ1-2, with TRBD1 as a possible D gene (5 bases). This CDR3 reads CASSPLQTEKNYGYTF. CDR3 nucleotides: TGTGCCAGCAGCCCCCTCCAGACAGAGAAGAACTATGGCTACACCTTC. Full variable domain (remainder filled in from reference TRBV7-2 and TRBJ1-2): GAGVSQSPSNKVTEKGKDVELRCDPISGHTALYWYRQSLGQGLEFLIYFQGNSAPDKSGLPSDRFSAERTGGSVSTLTIQRTQQEDSAVYLCASSPLQTEKNYGYTFGSGTRLTVV.